This TCR beta chain originates from a study of cytotoxic CD8 clonotypes in ibrutinib-treated CLL. On the study more broadly: The subjects consisted of roughly 12 relapsed/refractory and roughly 15 treatment-naive individuals, with around 17 IGHV unmutated.

General study points: At baseline, clonality was higher than in age-matched healthy donors and correlated with CD8+ counts.

As regards this clone: Its antigen is still unknown.

Sequencing was performed with immunoSEQ multiplex PCR; in TCRdb, only in-frame clones are kept and a portion is missing. The data show fewer than 100,000 clones, more than 70% seen once. The TCR was taken from a human donor with chronic lymphocytic leukemia. Sequences were derived from PBMCs, sampled before ibrutinib treatment.

DNA of the CDR3: TGTGCCAGTACAACAGGGAACACTGAAGCTTTCTTT. Translated: CASTTGNTEAFF. The chain couples TRBV2 to TRBJ1-1; maybe TRBD1 (5 bases). CDR1 is SNHLY and CDR2 is FYNNEI in the germline V gene. The V end lost 9 bases, the J end lost 1 base, and 9 bases lay between the germline ends. The CDR3 extends over 12 amino acids.